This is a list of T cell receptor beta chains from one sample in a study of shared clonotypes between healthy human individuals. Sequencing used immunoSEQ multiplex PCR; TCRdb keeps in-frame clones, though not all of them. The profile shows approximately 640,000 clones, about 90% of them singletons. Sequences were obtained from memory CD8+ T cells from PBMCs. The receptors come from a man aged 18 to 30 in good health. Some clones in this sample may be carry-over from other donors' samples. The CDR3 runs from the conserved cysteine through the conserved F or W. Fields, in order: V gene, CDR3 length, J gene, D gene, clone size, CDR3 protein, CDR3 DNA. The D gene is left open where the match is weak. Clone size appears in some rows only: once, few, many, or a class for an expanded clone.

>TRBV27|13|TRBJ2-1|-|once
CASRAEAHNEQFF
TGTGCCAGCCGGGCCGAAGCCCACAATGAGCAGTTCTTC
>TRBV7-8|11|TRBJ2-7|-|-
CASSYFYEQYF
TGTGCCAGCAGCTATTTCTACGAGCAGTACTTC
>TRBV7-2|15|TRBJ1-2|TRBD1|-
CASSQTGVGTYGYTF
TGTGCCAGCAGCCAAACAGGGGTGGGAACCTATGGCTACACCTTC
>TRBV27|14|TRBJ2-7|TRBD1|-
CASSFGTGPYEQYF
TGTGCCAGCAGTTTTGGGACAGGGCCATACGAGCAGTACTTC
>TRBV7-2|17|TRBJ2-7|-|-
CASSLEVVRGGLYEQYF
TGTGCCAGCAGCTTGGAAGTAGTCAGGGGAGGGCTGTACGAGCAGTACTTC
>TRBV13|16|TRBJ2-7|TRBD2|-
CASSSGGGPTHYEQYF
TGTGCCAGCAGCTCCGGGGGAGGGCCGACTCACTACGAGCAGTACTTC
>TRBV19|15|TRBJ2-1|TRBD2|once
CASSIIPGGFHEQFF
TGTGCCAGTAGTATAATTCCGGGAGGATTTCATGAGCAGTTCTTC
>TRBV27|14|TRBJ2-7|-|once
CASSSNREVIEQYF
TGTGCCAGCAGTTCCAACAGGGAGGTAATCGAGCAGTACTTC
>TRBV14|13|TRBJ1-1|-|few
CASSPYIGTEAFF
TGTGCCAGCAGCCCATACATTGGCACTGAAGCTTTCTTT
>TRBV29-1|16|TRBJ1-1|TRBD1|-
CRSLGGTGGMNTEAFF
TGCAGGTCCCTGGGAGGGACAGGGGGTATGAACACTGAAGCTTTCTTT
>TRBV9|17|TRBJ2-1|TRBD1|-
CASSVGFLGTGRNEQFF
TGTGCCAGCAGCGTAGGTTTTCTGGGGACAGGGAGGAATGAGCAGTTCTTC
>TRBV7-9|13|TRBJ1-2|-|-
CASSSIINYGYTF
TGTGCCAGCAGCTCCATCATAAACTATGGCTACACCTTC
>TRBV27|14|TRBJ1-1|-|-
CASSLSGVNTEAFF
TGTGCCAGCAGTTTATCGGGAGTGAACACTGAAGCTTTCTTT
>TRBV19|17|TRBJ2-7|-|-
CASSIAGGESGLVEQYF
TGTGCCAGTAGTATAGCCGGCGGGGAGAGCGGCCTCGTCGAGCAGTACTTC
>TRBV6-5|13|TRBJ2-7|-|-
CASGYYRGYEQYF
TGTGCCAGCGGATACTACCGGGGCTACGAGCAGTACTTC
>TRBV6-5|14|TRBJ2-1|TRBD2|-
CASSPGLAGYEQFF
TGTGCCAGCAGTCCGGGACTAGCGGGTTATGAGCAGTTCTTC
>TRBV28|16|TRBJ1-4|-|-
CASSLGALGTNEKLFF
TGTGCCAGCAGTTTAGGGGCGTTAGGAACTAATGAAAAACTGTTTTTT
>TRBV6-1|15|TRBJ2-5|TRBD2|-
CASSTLAGGGETQYF
TGTGCCAGCAGTACACTAGCGGGAGGAGGAGAGACCCAGTACTTC
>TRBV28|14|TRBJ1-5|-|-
CASRAAIRNQPQHF
TGTGCCAGCAGGGCGGCTATCCGCAATCAGCCCCAGCATTTT
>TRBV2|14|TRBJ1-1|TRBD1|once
CASRGTDWDTEAFF
TGTGCCAGCAGGGGGACAGACTGGGACACTGAAGCTTTCTTT
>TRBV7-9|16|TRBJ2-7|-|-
CASSFPKRAPSYEQYF
TGTGCCAGCAGCTTCCCTAAGAGGGCCCCCTCCTACGAGCAGTACTTC
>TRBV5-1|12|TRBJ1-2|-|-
CASTDSVYGYTF
TGCGCCAGTACTGACAGCGTCTATGGCTACACCTTC
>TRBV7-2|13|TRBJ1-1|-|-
CASSPITQIEAFF
TGTGCCAGCAGCCCCATTACACAGATTGAAGCTTTCTTT
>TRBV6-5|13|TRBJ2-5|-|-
CASRPFGQKTQYF
TGTGCCAGCAGACCCTTCGGACAGAAGACCCAGTACTTC
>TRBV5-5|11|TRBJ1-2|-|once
CASSLEYGYTF
TGTGCCAGCAGCCTGGAGTATGGCTACACCTTC
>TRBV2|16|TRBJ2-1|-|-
CASLRDRTPREDEQFF
TGTGCCTCCCTCCGGGACAGGACTCCGCGGGAGGATGAGCAGTTCTTC
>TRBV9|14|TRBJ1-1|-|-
CASSVKSGNTEAFF
TGTGCCAGCAGCGTAAAATCTGGGAACACTGAAGCTTTCTTT
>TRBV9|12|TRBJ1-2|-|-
CASSAPGHNYTF
TGTGCCAGCAGCGCTCCGGGACACAACTACACCTTC
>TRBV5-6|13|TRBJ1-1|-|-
CASSSPSTSEAFF
TGTGCCAGCAGCTCGCCGAGTACTTCGGAAGCTTTCTTT
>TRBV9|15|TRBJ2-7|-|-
CASSADGTPSGEQYF
TGTGCCAGCAGCGCAGACGGGACTCCCAGTGGAGAGCAGTACTTC
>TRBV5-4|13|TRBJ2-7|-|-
CASSSPGSYEQYF
TGTGCCAGCAGCTCCCCAGGATCCTACGAGCAGTACTTC
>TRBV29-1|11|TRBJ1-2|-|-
CSVAVNYGYTF
TGCAGCGTAGCGGTTAACTATGGCTACACCTTC
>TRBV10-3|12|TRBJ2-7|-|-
CAISEETYEQYF
TGTGCCATCAGTGAGGAAACCTACGAGCAGTACTTC
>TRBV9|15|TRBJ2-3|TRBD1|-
CASSLYRGYTDTQYF
TGTGCCAGCAGCCTATACAGGGGTTACACAGATACGCAGTATTTT
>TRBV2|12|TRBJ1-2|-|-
CASRRLSGGYTF
TGTGCCAGCAGAAGGTTATCCGGGGGCTACACCTTC
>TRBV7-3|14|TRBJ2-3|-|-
CASSLDASTDTQYF
TGTGCCAGCAGCTTAGACGCGAGCACAGATACGCAGTATTTT
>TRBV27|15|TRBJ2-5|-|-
CASKVRVRGQETQYF
TGTGCCAGCAAGGTACGGGTCAGGGGTCAAGAGACCCAGTACTTC
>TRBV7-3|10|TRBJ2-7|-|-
CASSWPSEVF
TGTGCCAGCAGCTGGCCTTCCGAGGTCTTC
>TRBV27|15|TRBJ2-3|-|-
CASSLLTSRKDTQYF
TGTGCCAGCAGTTTATTAACATCCCGGAAAGATACGCAGTATTTT
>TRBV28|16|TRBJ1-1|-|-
CASSLTPVRMNTEAFF
TGTGCCAGCAGTTTAACCCCCGTTAGGATGAACACTGAAGCTTTCTTT
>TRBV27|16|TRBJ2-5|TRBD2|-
CASSLTAGALQETQYF
TGTGCCAGCAGTCTTACAGCGGGAGCCCTCCAAGAGACCCAGTACTTC
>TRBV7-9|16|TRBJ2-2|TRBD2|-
CAVTAGYHLNTGELFF
TGTGCCGTGACAGCGGGGTACCACCTAAACACCGGGGAGCTGTTTTTT
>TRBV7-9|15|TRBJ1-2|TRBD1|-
CASSLARGGTNGYTF
TGTGCCAGCAGCTTAGCGCGAGGGGGCACGAATGGCTACACCTTC
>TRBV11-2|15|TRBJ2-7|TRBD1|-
CASSWDRGRSYEQYF
TGTGCCAGCAGCTGGGACAGGGGAAGGTCCTACGAGCAGTACTTC